Described below is a single T cell receptor (beta chain) sequence and its context. What it recognizes is unknown. Reverse transcribing all isolated RNA meant expressed TCRB transcripts were sequenced. Sequenced by immunoSEQ multiplex PCR; TCRdb stores in-frame clones only, minus some. The sample lists approximately 24,000 clones; 49% were seen once. The data belong to a study of beta chain features in type 1 diabetes. From germline, CDR1 is SQVTM and CDR2 ANQGSEA. Trimming removed 4 bases at V and 3 bases at J, with 9 bases between. This CDR3 is built from 12 residues. Study observations and caveats: TCRB CDR3s from Type 1 diabetes patients were moderately but significantly shorter in all four CD4+ subsets.

The sample comprised stem cell memory CD4+ T cells from blood. The TCR comes from a man under 40 with type 1 diabetes. The gene calls are TRBV29-1 and TRBJ1-1, with TRBD1 as a possible D gene (5 bases). This CDR3 reads CSVVEGDTEAFF. The DNA for the CDR3 is TGCAGCGTTGTAGAAGGGGACACTGAAGCTTTCTTT.